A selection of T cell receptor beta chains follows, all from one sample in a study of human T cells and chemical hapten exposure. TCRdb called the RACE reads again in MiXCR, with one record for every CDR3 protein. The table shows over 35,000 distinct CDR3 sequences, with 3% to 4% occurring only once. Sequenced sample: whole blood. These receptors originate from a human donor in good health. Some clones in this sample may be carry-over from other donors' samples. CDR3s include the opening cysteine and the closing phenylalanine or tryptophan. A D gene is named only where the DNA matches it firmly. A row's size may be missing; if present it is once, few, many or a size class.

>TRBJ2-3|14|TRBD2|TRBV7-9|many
TGTGCCAGCAGCCGGACTAGCGCCACAGATACGCAGTATTTT
CASSRTSATDTQYF
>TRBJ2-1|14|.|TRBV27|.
TGTGCCAGCAGTTTTATAAACTCCTACAATGAGCAGTTCTTC
CASSFINSYNEQFF
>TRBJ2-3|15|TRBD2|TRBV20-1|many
TGCAGTGCTAGAGAGTCGGGAGGCGGCACAGATACGCAGTATTTT
CSARESGGGTDTQYF
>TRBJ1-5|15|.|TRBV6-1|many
TGTGCCAGCAGGGTAGGACACTCCAGCAATCAGCCCCAGCATTTT
CASRVGHSSNQPQHF
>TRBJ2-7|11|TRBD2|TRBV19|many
TGTGCCAGCGGGGGGTCCTACGAGCAGTACTTC
CASGGSYEQYF
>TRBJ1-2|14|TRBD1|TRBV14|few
TGTGCCAGCAGCCAGGAGGACAGGGTGAAAGGCTACACCTTC
CASSQEDRVKGYTF
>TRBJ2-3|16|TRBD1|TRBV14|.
TGTGCCAGCAGCCTCTCGGTCCGGGACAGCGCAGATACGCAGTATTTT
CASSLSVRDSADTQYF
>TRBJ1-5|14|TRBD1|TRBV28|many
TGTGCCAGCACCCGGGACAGGGTGATTAGTGCCCAGCATTTT
CASTRDRVISAQHF
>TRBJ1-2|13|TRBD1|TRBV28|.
TGTGCCAGCAGACGGACAGGGAACTATGGCTACACCTTC
CASRRTGNYGYTF
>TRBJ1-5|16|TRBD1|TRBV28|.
TGTGCCAGCAGTTTATTCCGACAGGGCGGCAATCAGCCCCAGCATTTT
CASSLFRQGGNQPQHF
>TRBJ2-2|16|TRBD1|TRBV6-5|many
TGTGCCAGCCGACTACCACGGACAGGGAACACCGGGGAGCTGTTTTTT
CASRLPRTGNTGELFF
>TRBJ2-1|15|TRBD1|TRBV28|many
TGTGCCAGCAGCTACAGGGGTAGACCCTACAATGAGCAGTTCTTC
CASSYRGRPYNEQFF
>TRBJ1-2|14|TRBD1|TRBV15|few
TGTGCCACCAGCAGTAACAGGGGGCTGGATGGCTACACCTTC
CATSSNRGLDGYTF
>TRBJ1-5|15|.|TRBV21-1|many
TGTGCCAGCAGCGGAATACAGGGGAAGGGCCAGCCCCAGCATTTT
CASSGIQGKGQPQHF
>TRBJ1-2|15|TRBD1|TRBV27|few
TGTGCCAGCAGCTGGAGGGGGCATTGGGGTTATGGCTACACCTTC
CASSWRGHWGYGYTF
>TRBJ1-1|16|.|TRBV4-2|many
TGTGCCAGCAGCCAAGACCAGGCCCCCGGGAACACTGAAGCTTTCTTT
CASSQDQAPGNTEAFF
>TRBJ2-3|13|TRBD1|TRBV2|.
TGTGCCAGCAGTGTACAGGGGGGAAGTACGCAGTATTTT
CASSVQGGSTQYF
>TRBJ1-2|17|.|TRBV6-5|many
TGTGCCAGCAGTTACTCTCAGTCAAGGGGCCTTAACTATGGCTACACCTTC
CASSYSQSRGLNYGYTF
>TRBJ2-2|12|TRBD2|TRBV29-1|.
TGCAGCGCCCGGGAGGGTGGCGGGGAGCTGTTTTTT
CSAREGGGELFF
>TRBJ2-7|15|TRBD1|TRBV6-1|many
TGTGCCAGCAGTTCGGCCGGGACAGGGTTCTACGAGCAGTACTTC
CASSSAGTGFYEQYF
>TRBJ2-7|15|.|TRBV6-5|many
TGTGCCAGCAGTTACTCGAGGGGACGGATCTACGAGCAGTACTTC
CASSYSRGRIYEQYF
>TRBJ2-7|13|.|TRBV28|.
TGTGCCAGCAGTGCCGGCCTAAACTACGAGCAGTACTTC
CASSAGLNYEQYF